A single T cell receptor (beta chain) is shown here with its context. Its antigen specificity is not known. There are no base qualities to consult, and no much larger clone falls within one base. This record belongs to a study of cytomegalovirus exposure and HLA in healthy donors (dated by TCRdb to 2017 to 2019). As for the study more broadly: An earlier analysis of roughly 630 of the donors reported 250 to 300 Gb of sequence data and roughly 100 million unique TCR beta sequences from about 180 million T cells. The study was designed to test whether signatures of past pathogen exposure could be identified by cataloging public T cell receptors. Donor age, sex, ethnicity and CMV serostatus were collected together with the repertoire data. A later analysis re-analyzed previously published TCR beta repertoires from roughly 600 donors and added high-resolution HLA genotyping to study TCR occurrence patterns. The number of donors typed differed by locus, with about 620-630 for A, B, C, DRB1 and DQB1, around 520 for DQA1, some 570 for DPA1, and around 460 for DPB1. All discovery cohort repertoires had been generated on a single sequencing platform. In a later genetic analysis, genome-wide SNP genotypes for about three fifths of the roughly 670 donors were used, and that subset was treated as a discovery cohort. In an earlier analysis of a few hundred of the donors, high-throughput TCR beta sequencing was used to judge whether each TCR beta V gene segment behaved as functional or pseudogenic. Of the roughly 400 genotyped donors, 65% to 90% fell in the genetic ancestry cluster associated with self-reported Caucasian donors. Rather than drawing on any new phenotypic data, the later analysis identified candidate immune exposures from TCR beta sequences and the way those sequences occurred across donors. HLA typing covered class I and class II loci at four-digit resolution. Among about 360 genotyped donors of the cohort, an average of roughly 240,000 unique TCR beta nucleotide sequences were sequenced per donor, about a sixth of them non-productive. The study profiled the T cell repertoires of under 700 subjects by immunosequencing and related them to cytomegalovirus serostatus. Around 330 gigabases of sequencing data and approximately 92 million unique TCR sequences made up an early release that covered 640 HLA-typed donors. In addition to the first cohort of 500 to 850 subjects, a separate validation cohort of 130 or so different subjects was used. The study combined high-throughput TCR immunosequencing, statistical association of individual TCRs with disease status, and machine learning to predict cytomegalovirus infection status. Four to six DR-DQ haplotypes were handled as single units for association and clustering because linkage in the cohort was strong. Results the study describes overall, beyond this receptor: A later analysis reported that several top co-occurrence clusters appeared linked to parvovirus B19, influenza, CMV and Epstein-Barr virus. A later genetic analysis reported fewer N-insertions in productive TCRs among donors in an Asian-associated ancestry cluster than the roughly 700-donor mean. Correlated functional status among segregating V segments might reflect linkage disequilibrium, but an unknown experimental factor could not be ruled out. Because HLA typing was unavailable for some donors at each locus, only the typed subset was used in association tests. V-gene and J-gene trimming of TCR beta chains was associated with a missense DCLRE1C variant in a later genetic analysis, and the association was replicated in an independent cohort. Specific HLA alleles were associated with 16,951 TCR beta sequences at a false discovery rate of 0.05 in a later analysis. A cluster of highly shared sequence variants was judged likely to represent a technical artifact of the sequencing pipeline. In vitro tests confirmed that three of the cytomegalovirus-associated TCR beta chains recognize cytomegalovirus antigens. In this cohort, only TCR beta chains were sequenced, and detectable features were limited by the absence of alpha or paired-chain data. For the cohort, immune exposure information was limited to CMV serostatus. Some IMGT-functional V segments, including TRBV6-2 and TRBV6-3, could not be told apart with the 87-base-pair reads, so those segments were excluded. When HLA alleles, especially DR and DQ, strongly co-occurred, attributing TCR associations to individual alleles was difficult. A later analysis found that HLA-associated TCR beta chains were more clonally expanded and had lower generation probabilities than equally common non-associated chains. A further reported finding was that TCR beta sequences accurately predicted the HLA-A and HLA-B alleles for most subjects in the first cohort. Across donors, most TCR sequences were observed very rarely, whereas some public TCRs were present in many individuals. It was suggested by the authors that the approach could potentially be generalized to other disease states and immunological phenotypes. An earlier analysis of 587 of the donors showed that most TCR beta V segments appeared in productive rearrangements either about 90% or about 30% of the time, which broadly matched IMGT annotations. The study gave a list of 150 to 200 TCR beta chains associated with cytomegalovirus. The earlier analysis of 587 of the donors excluded roughly 17 rarely observed V segments, including chromosome 9 orphons, because counts were too low. According to a later analysis, most CMV-associated TCR beta chains appeared to be HLA-restricted, and the HLA associations seemed to be driven largely by CMV exposure. Roughly uniform sequencing depth across donors was assumed in presence/absence analyses, although this assumption may not hold. In a later analysis, the rate of TCR association differed among HLA loci, with DRB1 alleles having the most associated TCRs and HLA-C alleles having the fewest. Cytomegalovirus status was reported to be diagnosed by the classifier with high specificity and sensitivity in both the original and validation cohorts.

Libraries were built with the immunoSEQ multiplex PCR assay. The multiplex PCR relied on a mix of 60 forward primers for TCR Vbeta segments and 13 reverse primers for TCR Jbeta segments. The CDR3 region of rearranged TCR beta genes was amplified from genomic DNA with a multiplex PCR assay. The Illumina HiSeq System was used to sequence the amplified TCR beta libraries as 87-base-pair reads. In the source study's methods: A later analysis counted about 80 million unique TCR beta chains across the 640 or so repertoires, and around 9.9 million of these chains were shared by at least two donors. Raw reads were error-corrected and collapsed into unique sequences by a nearest-neighbor algorithm in which closely related sequences were merged to remove PCR and sequencing errors. CDR3 sequences were aligned to IMGT reference sequences to assign V, D and J gene segments. For a sequence to be retained, a match of at least six nucleotides was required to both a V gene segment and a J gene segment. Rearrangements were classified as productive when the CDR3 lacked stop codons and remained in frame with V and J, and all other rearrangements were classified as non-productive. Following IMGT convention, CDR3 was defined as the stretch from the second conserved V-encoded cysteine to the conserved J-encoded phenylalanine. The earlier analysis of some 540 of the donors excluded any sequence lacking an unambiguous match to a single V gene segment. In an earlier analysis of some 590 of the donors, a V segment was called functional when productive rearrangements were above 56.7%, and segregating when the standard deviation between donors exceeded 5%. A statistical classification framework was built to diagnose cytomegalovirus status from the catalog of TCR beta chain sequences. In a later analysis, TCR nucleotide sequences were compared against IMGT/GENE-DB human TR gene sequences so that V and J genes could be assigned. A later analysis assigned CDR3 sequences and most-parsimonious VDJ recombination scenarios with the TCRdist pipeline. In a later analysis, each TCR beta chain was defined by its CDR3 amino acid sequence together with its V-gene family, and reads without a unique V-gene family were excluded. In a later analysis, a few hundred highly shared, low-generation-probability nucleotide sequences were removed to address suspected cross-contamination and a sequencing artifact. In a later analysis, a clonal expansion index for each public chain was calculated from normalized within-repertoire ranks of inferred template counts. In a later analysis, generation probabilities were computed using a VDJ recombination model fitted to out-of-frame rearrangements, and the results were checked against IGoR. Hypergeometric tests were used in a later analysis to score TCR-TCR, TCR-HLA and TCR-CMV co-occurrence, with a repertoire-size bias correction applied to the TCR pairs. To estimate false discovery rates, a later analysis permuted the HLA or CMV assignments 20 times. In a later analysis, co-occurring TCRs were grouped using DBSCAN, and TCRdist sequence similarity was added for clustering within HLA-allele-positive subsets. Co-occurrence clustering excluded repertoires with fewer than 30,000 or more than 120,000 public chains, plus five with anomalous nucleotide sharing. The clones in this table, taken by TCRdb from immuneACCESS, are in-frame only. Not every clone is retained; where verified, under half of the shortfall comes from an unresolved V gene, and the cause of the rest is unknown. V, J and clone size are taken as reported in that table, and D and trimming were inferred from the DNA itself. The sample table holds tens of thousands of clones, of which about 80% were seen once. 1.4% of the sample rests with the top ten.

The cohort consisted of 650 to 850 healthy bone marrow donors. All cohort members were sampled while nominally healthy, although unrecorded immune exposures were likely present. The donor was CMV seronegative and belonged to the group of 352 seronegative cohort members. A peripheral blood sample was provided by each donor, and peripheral blood mononuclear cells were used for TCR beta sequencing. The Qiagen DNeasy Blood Extraction Kit was used to extract genomic DNA from the blood cell samples. The germline V gene gives CDR1 as SGHVS and CDR2 as FQNEAQ. From its cysteine to its phenylalanine, the CDR3 spans 12 amino acids. Just CDR3 DNA is preserved here, 36 bases in frame from base 1. The V end loses 5 bases and the J end loses 5 bases, and a stretch of 10 bases separates them.

Input material: PBMCs. Here the chain combines TRBV7-8 and TRBJ2-7; the D gene cannot be resolved reliably. This TCR was sampled from a male donor in good health and CMV-seronegative. The CDR3 in this case is CASSLSLHEQYF. The sequenced DNA: TGTGCCAGCAGCCTTAGCCTCCACGAGCAGTACTTC.